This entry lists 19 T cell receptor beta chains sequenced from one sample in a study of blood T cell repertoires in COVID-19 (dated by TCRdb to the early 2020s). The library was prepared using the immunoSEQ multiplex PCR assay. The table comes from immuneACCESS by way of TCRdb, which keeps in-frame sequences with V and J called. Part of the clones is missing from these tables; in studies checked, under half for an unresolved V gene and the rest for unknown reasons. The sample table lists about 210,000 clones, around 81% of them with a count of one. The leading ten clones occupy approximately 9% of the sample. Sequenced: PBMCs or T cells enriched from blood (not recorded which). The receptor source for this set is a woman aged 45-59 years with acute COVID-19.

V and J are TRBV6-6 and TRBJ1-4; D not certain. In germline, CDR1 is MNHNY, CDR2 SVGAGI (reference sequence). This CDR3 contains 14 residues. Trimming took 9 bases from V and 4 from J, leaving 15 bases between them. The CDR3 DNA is TGTGCCAGTAGACTTGCCAGAAATAATGAAAAACTGTTTTTT. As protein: CASRLARNNEKLFF.

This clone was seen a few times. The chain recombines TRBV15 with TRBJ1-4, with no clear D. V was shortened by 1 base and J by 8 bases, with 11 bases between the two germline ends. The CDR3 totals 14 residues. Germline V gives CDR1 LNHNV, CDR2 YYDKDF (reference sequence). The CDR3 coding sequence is TGTGCCACCAGCAGAGTAAGTTCGGGAGAAAAACTGTTTTTT. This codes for CATSRVSSGEKLFF.

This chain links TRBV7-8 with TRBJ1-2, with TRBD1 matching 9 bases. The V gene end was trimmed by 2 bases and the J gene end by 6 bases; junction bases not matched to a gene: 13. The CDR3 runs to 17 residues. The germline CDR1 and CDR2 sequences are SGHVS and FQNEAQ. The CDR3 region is CASSLRDRVLFLHGYTF. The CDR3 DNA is TGTGCCAGCAGCTTAAGGGACAGGGTCTTGTTCTTGCATGGCTACACCTTC. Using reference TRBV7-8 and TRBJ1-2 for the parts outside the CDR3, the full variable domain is GAGVSQSPRYKVAKRGQDVALRCDPISGHVSLFWYQQALGQGPEFLTYFQNEAQLDKSGLPSDRFFAERPEGSVSTLKIQRTQQEDSAVYLCASSLRDRVLFLHGYTFGSGTRLTVV.

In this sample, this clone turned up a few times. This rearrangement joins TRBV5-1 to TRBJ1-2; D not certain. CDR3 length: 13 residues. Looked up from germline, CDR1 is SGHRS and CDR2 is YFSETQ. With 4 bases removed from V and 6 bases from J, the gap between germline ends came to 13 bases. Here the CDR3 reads CASSVDGENGYTF. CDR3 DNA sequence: TGCGCCAGCAGCGTCGACGGGGAGAATGGCTACACCTTC.

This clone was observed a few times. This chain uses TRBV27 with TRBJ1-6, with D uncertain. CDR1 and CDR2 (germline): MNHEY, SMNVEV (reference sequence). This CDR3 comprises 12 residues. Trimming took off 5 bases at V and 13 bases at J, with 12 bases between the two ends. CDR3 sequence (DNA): TGTGCCAGCAGTCGAGCGATTGGGCCCCTCCACTTT. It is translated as CASSRAIGPLHF.

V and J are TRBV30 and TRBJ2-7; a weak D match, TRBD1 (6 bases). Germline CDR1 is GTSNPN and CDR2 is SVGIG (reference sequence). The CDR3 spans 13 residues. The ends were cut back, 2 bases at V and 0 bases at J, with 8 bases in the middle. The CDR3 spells CAWSQGNSYEQYF. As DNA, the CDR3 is TGTGCCTGGAGTCAGGGGAACTCCTACGAGCAGTACTTC.

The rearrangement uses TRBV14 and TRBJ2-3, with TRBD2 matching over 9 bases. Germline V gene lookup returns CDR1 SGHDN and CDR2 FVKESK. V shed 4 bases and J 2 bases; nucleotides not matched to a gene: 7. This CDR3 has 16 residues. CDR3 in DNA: TGTGCCAGCAGCCGCCGGGGCGGGGGGGTCACAGATACGCAGTATTTT. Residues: CASSRRGGGVTDTQYF.

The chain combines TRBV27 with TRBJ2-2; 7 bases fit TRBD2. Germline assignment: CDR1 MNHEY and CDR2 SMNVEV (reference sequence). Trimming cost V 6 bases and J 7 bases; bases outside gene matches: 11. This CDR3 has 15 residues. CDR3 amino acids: CASSLAGETDGELFF. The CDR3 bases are TGTGCCAGCAGCCTCGCGGGGGAAACGGACGGGGAGCTGTTTTTT.

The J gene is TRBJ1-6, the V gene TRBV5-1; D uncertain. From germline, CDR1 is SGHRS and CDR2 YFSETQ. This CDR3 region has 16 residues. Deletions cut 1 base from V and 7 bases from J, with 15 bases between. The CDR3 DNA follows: TGCGCCAGCAGCTTGAATTTTGGAGCCTTCAATTCACCCCTCCACTTT. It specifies CASSLNFGAFNSPLHF.

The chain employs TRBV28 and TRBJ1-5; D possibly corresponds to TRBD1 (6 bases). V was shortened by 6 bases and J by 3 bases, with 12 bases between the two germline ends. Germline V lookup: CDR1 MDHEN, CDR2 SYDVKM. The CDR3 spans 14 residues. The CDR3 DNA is TGTGCCAGCAGAAAGCAGGGGCCCAATCAGCCCCAGCATTTT. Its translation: CASRKQGPNQPQHF. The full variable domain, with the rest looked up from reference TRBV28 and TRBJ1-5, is DVKVTQSSRYLVKRTGEKVFLECVQDMDHENMFWYRQDPGLGLRLIYFSYDVKMKEKGDIPEGYSVSREKKERFSLILESASTNQTSMYLCASRKQGPNQPQHFGDGTRLSIL.

The CDR3, as DNA: TGTGCCAGCAGTTTTAGATTTTATGGCTACACCTTC. Its translation: CASSFRFYGYTF. The chain links TRBV12-3 or TRBV12-4 to TRBJ1-2, with unresolved D. CDR3 length: 12 residues. The V end lost 3 bases, the J end lost 5 bases, and 7 bases lay between the germline ends.

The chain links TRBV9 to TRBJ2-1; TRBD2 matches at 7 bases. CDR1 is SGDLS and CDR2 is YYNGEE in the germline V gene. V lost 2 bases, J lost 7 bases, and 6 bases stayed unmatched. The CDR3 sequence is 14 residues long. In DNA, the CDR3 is TGTGCCAGCAGCGTGCTAGCGGAGACGAATGAGCAGTTCTTC. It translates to CASSVLAETNEQFF.

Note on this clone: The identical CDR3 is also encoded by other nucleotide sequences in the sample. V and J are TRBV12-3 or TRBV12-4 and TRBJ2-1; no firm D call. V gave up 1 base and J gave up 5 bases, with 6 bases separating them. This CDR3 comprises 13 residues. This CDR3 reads CASSLGANNEQFF. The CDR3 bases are TGTGCCAGCAGTTTAGGAGCAAACAATGAGCAGTTCTTC.

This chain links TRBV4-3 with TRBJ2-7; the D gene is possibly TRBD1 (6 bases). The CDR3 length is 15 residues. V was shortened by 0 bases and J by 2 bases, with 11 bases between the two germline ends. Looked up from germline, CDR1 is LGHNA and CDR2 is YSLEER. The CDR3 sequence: CASSQERTAAYEQYF. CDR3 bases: TGCGCCAGCAGCCAAGAAAGGACAGCAGCCTACGAGCAGTACTTC.

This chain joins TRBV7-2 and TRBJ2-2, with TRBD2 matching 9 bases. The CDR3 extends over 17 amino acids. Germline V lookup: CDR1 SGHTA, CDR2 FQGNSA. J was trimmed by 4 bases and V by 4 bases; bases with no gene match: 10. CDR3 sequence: CASSSPLAGRVTGELFF. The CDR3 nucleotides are TGTGCCAGCAGCTCTCCCCTAGCGGGAAGGGTCACCGGGGAGCTGTTTTTT.

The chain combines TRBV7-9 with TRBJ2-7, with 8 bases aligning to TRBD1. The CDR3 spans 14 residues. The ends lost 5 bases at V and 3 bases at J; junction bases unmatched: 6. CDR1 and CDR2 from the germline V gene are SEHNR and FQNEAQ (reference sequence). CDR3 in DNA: TGTGCCAGCAGCGACTGGACAGGGATCTACGAGCAGTACTTC. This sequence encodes CASSDWTGIYEQYF.

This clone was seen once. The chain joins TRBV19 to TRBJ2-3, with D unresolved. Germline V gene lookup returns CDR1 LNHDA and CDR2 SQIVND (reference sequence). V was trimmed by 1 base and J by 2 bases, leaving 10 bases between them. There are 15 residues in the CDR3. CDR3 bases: TGTGCCAGTAGTATAGCTAACAGAATCACAGATACGCAGTATTTT. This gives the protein CASSIANRITDTQYF.

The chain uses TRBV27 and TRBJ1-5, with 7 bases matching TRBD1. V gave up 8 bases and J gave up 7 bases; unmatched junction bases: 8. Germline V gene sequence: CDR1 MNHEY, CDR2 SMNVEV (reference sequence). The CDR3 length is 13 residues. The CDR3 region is CASGRGPWQPQHF. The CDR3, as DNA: TGTGCCAGCGGAAGGGGGCCGTGGCAGCCCCAGCATTTT.

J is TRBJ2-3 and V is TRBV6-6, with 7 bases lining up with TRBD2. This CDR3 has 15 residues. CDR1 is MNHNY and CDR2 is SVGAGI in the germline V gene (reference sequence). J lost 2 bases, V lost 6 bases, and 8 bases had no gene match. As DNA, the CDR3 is TGTGCCAGCAGAGAAAGCGGGACCTACACAGATACGCAGTATTTT. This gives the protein CASRESGTYTDTQYF.